The clone carrying this TCR beta chain was seen at least ten times. What it recognizes is unknown. This entry belongs to a study of T cells in Graves' hyperthyroidism and ophthalmopathy. TCR beta CDR3 sequences were amplified from RNA transcripts. The primer set for the first-round RT-PCR of the TCR CDR3 was HTBI. MiXCR, applied by TCRdb to the multiplex PCR reads, yields one record per CDR3 protein. The sample lists some 300,000 distinct CDR3 sequences, roughly an eighth seen once, with 7% to 9% in the top ten. Findings and limits, study-wide: The blood repertoire included most of the expanded thyroid clonotypes above 0.001. In simple terms, a model built on 13 V-J features told ophthalmopathy apart from stable hyperthyroidism.

CDR1 is GTSNPN, CDR2 SVGIG, per germline (reference sequence). CDR3 length equals 14 residues. Deletions cut 3 bases from V and 0 bases from J, with 9 bases between. Patients having uncontrolled infection, another autoimmune disease, pregnancy or lactation were not included. The V call is TRBV30, the J call TRBJ2-1; D unclear. The sample was blood. This sequence was found in a woman aged 40 to 50 with Graves' hyperthyroidism. CDR3 sequence (DNA): TGTGCCTGGAGAGCCTCGACCTCCTACAATGAGCAGTTCTTC. It translates to CAWRASTSYNEQFF.